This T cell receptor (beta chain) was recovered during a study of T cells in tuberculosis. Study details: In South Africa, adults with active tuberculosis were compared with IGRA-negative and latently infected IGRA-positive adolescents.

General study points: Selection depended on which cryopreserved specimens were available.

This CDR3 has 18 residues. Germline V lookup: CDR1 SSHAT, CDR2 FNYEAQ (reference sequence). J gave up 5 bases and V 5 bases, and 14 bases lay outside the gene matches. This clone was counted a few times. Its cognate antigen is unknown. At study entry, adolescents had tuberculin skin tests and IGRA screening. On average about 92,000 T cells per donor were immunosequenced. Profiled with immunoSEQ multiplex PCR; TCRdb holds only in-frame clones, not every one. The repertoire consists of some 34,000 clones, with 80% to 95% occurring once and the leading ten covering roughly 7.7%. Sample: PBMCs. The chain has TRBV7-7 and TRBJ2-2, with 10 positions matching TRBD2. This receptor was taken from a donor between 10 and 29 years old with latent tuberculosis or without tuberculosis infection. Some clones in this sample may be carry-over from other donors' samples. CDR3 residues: CASSLDGSGGLRTGELFF. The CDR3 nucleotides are TGTGCCAGCAGCCTAGACGGTAGCGGGGGGTTACGGACCGGGGAGCTGTTTTTT.